This TCR beta chain was sequenced during a study of blood T cell repertoires in COVID-19. As handled by the study authors: For nucleated cells, counts were estimated from reference gene primer amplification. Measured with immunoSEQ multiplex PCR; TCRdb has only the in-frame clones, and not every one. For V, J and clone size, that table is used; D and trimming come from the DNA. The sample yields 100,000 to 150,000 clones, 85% seen once. Input material: peripheral blood. The source of this sequence is a woman older than 75 with acute or convalescent COVID-19.

As DNA, the CDR3 is TGCGCCAGCAGCGCCACAGGGGTCGCTAATGAAAAACTGTTTTTT. Its protein is CASSATGVANEKLFF. The chain combines TRBV5-1 with TRBJ1-4; the match to TRBD1 covers 7 bases. This CDR3 region has 15 residues. Germline loops: CDR1 SGHRS, CDR2 YFSETQ. The J segment lost 3 bases and the V segment lost 4 bases, leaving 6 bases of the junction unmatched.